Included here is one T cell receptor beta chain sequence, with context. The data derive from a study of control samples from healthy donors and cancer patients. Measured with immunoSEQ multiplex PCR; TCRdb has only the in-frame clones, and not every one. Among under 15,000 clones listed, approximately 90% were seen once. V dropped 0 bases and J dropped 4 bases, with 25 bases sitting between them. The CDR3 is 21 amino acids. Germline V gene sequence: CDR1 LGHDT, CDR2 YNNKEL (reference sequence). Sequences were obtained from formalin-fixed, paraffin-embedded tissue. The rearrangement links TRBV3-1 (or the pseudogene TRBV3-2) to TRBJ2-6, with D uncertain. The clonotype was recovered from a male donor with melanoma. CDR3 nucleotide sequence: TGTGCCAGCAGCCAAGATGTAGTCTTTCGGCTGCTCCCGAGAGGGGCCAACGTCCTGACTTTC. Translating gives CASSQDVVFRLLPRGANVLTF.